A single sample gave rise to the 8 T cell receptor beta chains below, sequenced in a study of T cells in Graves' hyperthyroidism and ophthalmopathy. What was amplified from RNA transcripts were TCR beta CDR3 regions. RT-PCR in the first round (using the HTBI primer set) targeted the TCR CDR3. TCRdb reprocessed the multiplex PCR reads via MiXCR and lists one record per CDR3 protein. The sample includes approximately 400,000 distinct CDR3 sequences, roughly 25% of them seen just once. Sequenced input: blood. The receptors derive from a man in his fifties with Graves' hyperthyroidism.

This clonotype was counted only a few times. This chain uses TRBV19 with TRBJ2-1, with TRBD2 matching over 7 bases. CDR1 LNHDA and CDR2 SQIVND come from the germline V gene (reference sequence). The CDR3 has 13 residues. V trimming: 1 base; J trimming: 10 bases; junction bases outside the gene matches: 4. CDR3 in amino acids: CASSIASGLEQFF. DNA of the CDR3: TGTGCCAGTAGTATAGCGTCGGGACTAGAGCAGTTCTTC.

The chain joins TRBV3-1 to TRBJ2-7, with D unclear. The V end lost 3 bases, the J end lost 6 bases, and 9 bases lay between the germline ends. The CDR3 length is 12 residues. Looked up from germline, CDR1 is LGHDT and CDR2 is YNNKEL (reference sequence). The CDR3: CASSHPSVEQYF. The CDR3 nucleotides are TGTGCCAGCAGCCACCCATCAGTCGAGCAGTACTTC.

This chain uses TRBV19 with TRBJ1-5, with 12 bases that match TRBD1. The germline gives CDR1 LNHDA, CDR2 SQIVND (reference sequence). After removal of 4 bases from V and 5 bases from J, the junction contained 6 bases not matched to a gene. The CDR3 length is 16 residues. The CDR3 DNA follows: TGTGCCAGTAGTACCCCGGGGACAGGGGGCTATCAGCCCCAGCATTTT. As protein: CASSTPGTGGYQPQHF.

This clonotype appeared a few times. The rearrangement links TRBV3-1 to TRBJ2-3; the match to TRBD2 covers 8 bases. V lost 5 bases, J lost 2 bases, and 3 bases stayed unmatched. This CDR3 comprises 14 residues. Germline V lookup: CDR1 LGHDT, CDR2 YNNKEL (reference sequence). DNA for the CDR3: TGTGCCAGCAGCAGGACTAGCTACACAGATACGCAGTATTTT. Amino acids: CASSRTSYTDTQYF.

The table lists this clonotype with many counts. V is TRBV28 and J is TRBJ1-5; D is possibly TRBD1 (5 bases). The V gene's germline CDR1 is MDHEN and CDR2 SYDVKM. CDR3 length equals 13 residues. Trimming pared 5 bases from V and 5 bases from J, leaving 10 bases between. CDR3 protein: CASSRGKDQPQHF. The CDR3 DNA reads as TGTGCCAGCAGTCGGGGGAAGGATCAGCCCCAGCATTTT.

This clonotype came up a few times. This chain links TRBV20-1 with TRBJ1-6, with TRBD1 identical over 9 bases. Trimming removed 5 bases from V and 10 bases from J; junction bases left unmatched: 9. Germline V gene lookup returns CDR1 DFQATT and CDR2 SNEGSKA (reference sequence). The CDR3 runs 14 residues. For the CDR3, the DNA is TGCAGTGCTTCCCCGGGACAGGGAGACTCACCCCTCCACTTT. Protein: CSASPGQGDSPLHF.

This chain uses TRBV6-2 or TRBV6-3 with TRBJ2-5; D possibly corresponds to TRBD2 (6 bases). V was pared by 6 bases and J by 0 bases, with 11 bases between. Germline V CDR1 and CDR2: MNHEY, SVGEGT. This CDR3 contains 14 residues. CDR3 protein: CASRVAADQETQYF. DNA of the CDR3: TGTGCCAGCAGAGTAGCGGCAGACCAAGAGACCCAGTACTTC.

This chain connects TRBV5-1 to TRBJ2-7; D not certain. Germline V gene data show CDR1 as SGHRS and CDR2 as YFSETQ. Trimming left V 5 bases short and J 3 bases short, with 6 bases between. The CDR3 sequence is 11 residues long. CDR3 protein: CASRSVYEQYF. The CDR3 DNA reads as TGCGCCAGCAGATCCGTCTACGAGCAGTACTTC. Full variable domain (remainder filled in from reference TRBV5-1 and TRBJ2-7): KAGVTQTPRYLIKTRGQQVTLSCSPISGHRSVSWYQQTPGQGLQFLFEYFSETQRNKGNFPGRFSGRQFSNSRSEMNVSTLELGDSALYLCASRSVYEQYFGPGTRLTVT.